This record covers a single T cell receptor (beta chain). The sample belongs to a study of blood T cell repertoires in COVID-19. Study context: COVID-19 samples from acute and convalescent phases originated in the United States, Italy and Spain. T cells, B-cell-depleted T cells, or PBMCs supplied cDNA or gDNA.

Authors' processing steps: Estimates of nucleated cell counts were drawn from the amplification of reference gene primers. Profiled with immunoSEQ multiplex PCR; TCRdb holds only in-frame clones, not every one. V, J and clone size are those of that table, while D and trimming were read from the DNA. The data contain approximately 220,000 clones, around 82% of them singletons. This CDR3 has 15 amino acids. Categorization into cohorts depended on clinical history that participants reported. The chain couples TRBV12-2 to TRBJ1-1; TRBD1, as called in the table, went unchecked against the DNA. TRBV12-2 represents a pseudogene. This sequence was found in a woman aged 40 to 50 who had been exposed to COVID-19. Sequences were obtained from PBMCs or T cells enriched from blood (not recorded which). CDR3 nucleotide sequence: TGTGCAAGTCGCTTACTTGCTGGCCTGAACACTGAAGCTTTCTTT. It codes for CASRLLAGLNTEAFF.